The T cell receptor (beta chain) described here comes from a study of response to subunit inactivated influenza vaccine. Germline loops: CDR1 SGHTA, CDR2 FQGTGA. The CDR3 has 15 residues. V lost 2 bases, J lost 1 base, and 10 bases lay in between. TCRdb itself ran the RT-PCR reads through MiXCR, one entry per CDR3 protein. The sample lists roughly 540,000 distinct CDR3 sequences, less than 25% seen once, with about 2.8% in the top ten. This sample was also put to use in a study of T cells expressing NK-cell markers. That work adds: UMIs accompanied the 5'RACE template switching by which TCR beta cDNA was made. From sorted CD3+CD56+NKG2C+, CD3+CD56+NKG2C- and CD3+CD56-NKG2C+ T cells came the TCR beta repertoires. The dominant NKG2C+ clonotypes represented about 1.0-7.5% of CD8+ T cells in more than five donors. The study found these clonotypes also leading the CD3+CD56-NKG2C+ fraction in four donors.

This TCR was recovered from a man between 45 and 60 years old who received an inactivated influenza vaccine. The chain employs TRBV7-3 and TRBJ2-3; the D is unclear. Sequencing used CD4+ T cells sorted from PBMCs, obtained 12 days after vaccination. The CDR3 loop reads CASSLYGRGTDTQYF. The CDR3 region has the DNA TGTGCCAGCAGCTTATACGGTCGGGGCACAGATACGCAGTATTTT.